This TCR beta chain was sequenced for a study of PD-L1 blockade in urothelial cancer. Turning to the study itself: Blood drawn 3 weeks (second dose) and 6 weeks after treatment start was analyzed.

Assay used: immunoSEQ multiplex PCR; TCRdb lists only in-frame clones, some missing. The sample records roughly 74,000 clones, around 87% being singletons. The CDR3 loop spans 15 amino acids. Germline values: CDR1 SGHTS, CDR2 YDEGEE. The V and J ends lost 1 base and 4 bases, in that order; junction bases with no gene match: 4. The source was PBMCs, collected around atezolizumab (anti-PD-L1) treatment. This chain joins TRBV5-8 and TRBJ1-2; 10 positions agree with TRBD1. The sequence was obtained from a woman aged 70 to 79 with urothelial cancer. CDR3 bases: TGTGCCAGCAGCTTGTGGGACAGGGGTGGCTATGGCTACACCTTC. As protein: CASSLWDRGGYGYTF.